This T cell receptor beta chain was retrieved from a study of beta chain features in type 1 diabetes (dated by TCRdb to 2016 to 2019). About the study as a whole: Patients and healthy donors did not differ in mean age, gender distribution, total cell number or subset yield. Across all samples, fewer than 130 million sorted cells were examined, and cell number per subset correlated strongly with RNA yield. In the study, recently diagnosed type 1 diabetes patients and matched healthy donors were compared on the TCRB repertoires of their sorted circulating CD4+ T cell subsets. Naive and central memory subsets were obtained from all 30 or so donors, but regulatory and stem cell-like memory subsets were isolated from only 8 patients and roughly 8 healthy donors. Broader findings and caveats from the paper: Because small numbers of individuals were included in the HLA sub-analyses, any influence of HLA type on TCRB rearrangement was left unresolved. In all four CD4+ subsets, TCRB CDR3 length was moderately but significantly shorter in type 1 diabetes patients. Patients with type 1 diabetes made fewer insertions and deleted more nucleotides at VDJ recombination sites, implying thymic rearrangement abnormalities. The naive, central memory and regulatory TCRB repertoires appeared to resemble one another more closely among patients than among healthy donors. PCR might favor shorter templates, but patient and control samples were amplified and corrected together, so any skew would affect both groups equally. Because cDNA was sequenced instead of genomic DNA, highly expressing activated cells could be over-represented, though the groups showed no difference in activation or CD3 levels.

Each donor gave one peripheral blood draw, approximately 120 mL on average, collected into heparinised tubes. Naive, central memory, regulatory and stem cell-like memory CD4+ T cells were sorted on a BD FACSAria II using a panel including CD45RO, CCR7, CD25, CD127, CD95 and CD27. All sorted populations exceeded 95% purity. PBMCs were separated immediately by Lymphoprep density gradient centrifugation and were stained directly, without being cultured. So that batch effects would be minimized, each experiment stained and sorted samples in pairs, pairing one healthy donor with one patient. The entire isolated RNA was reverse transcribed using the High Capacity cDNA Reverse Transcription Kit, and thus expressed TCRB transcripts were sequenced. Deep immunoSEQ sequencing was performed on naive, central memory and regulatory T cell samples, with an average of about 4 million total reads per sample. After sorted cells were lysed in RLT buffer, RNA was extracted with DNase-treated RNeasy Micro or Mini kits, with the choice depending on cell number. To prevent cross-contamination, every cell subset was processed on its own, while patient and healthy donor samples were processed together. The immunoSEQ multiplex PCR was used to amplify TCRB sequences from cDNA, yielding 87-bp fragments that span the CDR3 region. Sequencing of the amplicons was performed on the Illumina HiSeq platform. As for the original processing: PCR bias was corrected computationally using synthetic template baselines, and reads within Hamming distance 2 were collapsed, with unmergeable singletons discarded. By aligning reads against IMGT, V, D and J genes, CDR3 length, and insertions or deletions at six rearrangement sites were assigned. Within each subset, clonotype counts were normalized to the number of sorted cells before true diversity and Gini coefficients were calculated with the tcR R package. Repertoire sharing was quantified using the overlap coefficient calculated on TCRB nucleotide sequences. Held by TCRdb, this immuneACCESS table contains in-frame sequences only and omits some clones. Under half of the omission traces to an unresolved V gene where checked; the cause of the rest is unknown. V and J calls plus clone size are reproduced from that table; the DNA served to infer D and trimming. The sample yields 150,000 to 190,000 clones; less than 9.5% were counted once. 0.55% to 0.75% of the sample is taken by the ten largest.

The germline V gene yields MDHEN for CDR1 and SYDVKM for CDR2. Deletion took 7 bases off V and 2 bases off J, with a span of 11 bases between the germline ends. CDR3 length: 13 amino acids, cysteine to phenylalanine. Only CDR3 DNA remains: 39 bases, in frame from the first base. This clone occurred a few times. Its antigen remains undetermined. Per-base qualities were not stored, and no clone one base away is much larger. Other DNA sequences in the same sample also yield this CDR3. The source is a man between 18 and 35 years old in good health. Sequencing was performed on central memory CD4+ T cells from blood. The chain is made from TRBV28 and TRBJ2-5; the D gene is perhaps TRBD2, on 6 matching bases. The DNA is TGTGCCAGCATACCCGGGGGTCAAGAGACCCAGTACTTC. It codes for CASIPGGQETQYF.